This T cell receptor beta chain emerged from a study of T cell repertoires in cytomegalovirus infection (dated by TCRdb to the late 2010s). At the level of the whole study: Alongside well-studied HLA-B-restricted epitopes, the peptide stimulations were aimed at recently identified HLA-C-restricted CMV epitopes, whose presentation resists viral immunomodulation. The HLA type of each donor mattered for the analysis, because public TCR beta signatures pointed to carriage of CMV infection along with the matching HLA type. Study-level results and caveats: Carriers of CMV infection plus the relevant HLA type were discriminated by the cumulative frequency of public TCR beta family members in the study cohort and in an independent roughly 370-donor cohort. The ex vivo response was dominated by HLA-C-restricted CMV-specific TCR beta clonotypes, and the single most frequent clonotype in two of eight donors was supplied by these HLA-C-restricted clonotypes.

This sample was sequenced with an Illumina HiSeq 1500. The public reads were run again by TCRdb, first through fastp at Q25 and then through MiXCR, and only productive beta chains were kept. Rows merge per CDR3 protein into single entries with the most common DNA and genes. The sample records 600,000 to 700,000 distinct CDR3 sequences, around 30% of which are singletons. Jointly, the top ten make up roughly 20% of the sample. Taken from the germline V gene (reference sequence), the CDR1 and CDR2 loops are LNHDA and SQIVND. At the junction V is shortened by 1 base and J by 2 bases, with 15 bases in between. From the cysteine up to the phenylalanine, the CDR3 has a length of 16 residues. Of the read, only the CDR3 DNA is kept; its 48 bases are in frame from base 1. This specimen's treatment or condition label, interpreted: in vitro stimulation with specific CMV peptide epitopes to enrich CMV-specific T cells.

Concerning this clonotype: No antigen is known for it. The sample holds no much larger clone one base away, and base qualities are not on file.

The clonotype originates from a human donor in good health (CMV status not recorded). Some clones in this sample may be carry-over from other donors' samples. Material: cultured PBMCs, obtained from culture after CMV antigen stimulation. The chain joins TRBV19 to TRBJ2-7; TRBD2 is a weak D gene call, 6 bases matching. The CDR3 protein is CASSIALGGITYEQYF. The DNA reads as follows: TGTGCCAGTAGTATAGCTCTGGGCGGGATCACCTACGAGCAGTACTTC.